A single sample gave rise to the 25 T cell receptor beta chains below, sequenced in a study of PD-L1 blockade in urothelial cancer. Time point described: peripheral blood 6 weeks after treatment start. The table came from immunoSEQ multiplex PCR; TCRdb's copy has only in-frame clones and leaves some out. The sample contains about 76,000 clones, around 93% of which appear only once. The material was PBMCs, obtained around atezolizumab (anti-PD-L1) treatment. These receptors came from a woman aged 80 or over with urothelial cancer.

The CDR3, as DNA: TGCAGCGTAACCACAGGGCCTGGAAACACCATATATTTT. Residues: CSVTTGPGNTIYF. The V and J genes are TRBV29-1 and TRBJ1-3; maybe TRBD1 (6 bases). Germline CDR1 and CDR2: SQVTM and ANQGSEA. V was shortened by 6 bases and J by 2 bases, with 11 bases between the two germline ends. The CDR3 sequence is 13 residues long.

In this sample, this clone turned up once. CDR3 nucleotides: TGTGCCAGTAGTATTCTAGCGGGACCGAACAATGAGCAGTTCTTC. It yields the protein CASSILAGPNNEQFF. The chain joins TRBV19 to TRBJ2-1, with TRBD2 matching 9 bases. This CDR3 comprises 15 residues. With V trimmed by 3 bases and J by 5 bases, 5 bases remained unmatched. Germline-derived CDR1 and CDR2 are LNHDA and SQIVND (reference sequence). The full variable domain, with the rest looked up from reference TRBV19 and TRBJ2-1, is DGGITQSPKYLFRKEGQNVTLSCEQNLNHDAMYWYRQDPGQGLRLIYYSQIVNDFQKGDIAEGYSVSREKKESFPLTVTSAQKNPTAFYLCASSILAGPNNEQFFGPGTRLTVL.

The DNA for the CDR3 is TGTGCCAGCAGCCGACATGTGCCGAACACCGGGGAGCTGTTTTTT. It codes for CASSRHVPNTGELFF. This chain connects TRBV6-6 to TRBJ2-2; no definite D call. V dropped 6 bases and J dropped 0 bases, with 11 bases sitting between them. Germline V CDR1 and CDR2: MNHNY, SVGAGI (reference sequence). The CDR3 sequence is 15 residues long.

The chain is built from TRBV27 and TRBJ2-6; 7 nucleotides agree with TRBD1. Germline lookup yields CDR1 MNHEY and CDR2 SMNVEV (reference sequence). Trimming took 3 bases from V and 1 from J; bases not matched to a gene: 12. CDR3 length: 19 residues. CDR3 region: CASSFLGGAAQSGANVLTF. The DNA of the CDR3 is TGTGCCAGCAGTTTTTTAGGGGGCGCCGCCCAATCTGGGGCCAACGTCCTGACTTTC.

The chain recombines TRBV18 with TRBJ1-2; D is ambiguous. Trimming stripped 6 bases from V and 8 bases from J, with 19 bases between. The CDR3 is 14 residues long. Germline-derived CDR1 and CDR2 are KGHSH and LQKENI. DNA of the CDR3: TGTGCCAGCTCGCACACGACCGGAGGCGAGGGCTACACCTTC. Translating gives CASSHTTGGEGYTF.

The chain uses TRBV7-6 and TRBJ2-3; 7 bases line up with TRBD2. With 5 bases clipped from V and 4 bases from J, the junction kept 3 bases outside the gene matches. Germline V gives CDR1 SGHVS, CDR2 FNYEAQ. There are 13 residues in the CDR3. The DNA of the CDR3 is TGTGCCAGCAGCCCCCGGGGGGCAGATACGCAGTATTTT. Protein sequence: CASSPRGADTQYF.

The rearrangement joins TRBV29-1 to TRBJ1-1, with a possible D match to TRBD1 (5 bases). V was clipped by 4 bases and J by 2 bases, with 8 bases between them. Per the germline V gene, CDR1 is SQVTM and CDR2 is ANQGSEA. The CDR3 covers 12 residues. This chain's CDR3 is CSVGRGNTEAFF. Here the CDR3 DNA reads TGCAGCGTTGGGAGGGGAAACACTGAAGCTTTCTTT.

V usage is TRBV5-4 and J usage is TRBJ2-1; 9 bases fit TRBD1. Germline V CDR1 and CDR2: SGHNT, YYREEE (reference sequence). This CDR3 region has 15 residues. V was pared by 0 bases and J by 8 bases, with 6 bases of the junction left unmatched. In nucleotides, the CDR3 is TGTGCCAGCAGCTTGGGGACAGGGGTCGAGTATGAGCAGTTCTTC. It yields the protein CASSLGTGVEYEQFF.

This clone appeared a single time. This chain connects TRBV10-1 to TRBJ2-7, with 7 bases that match TRBD2. Unmatched junction bases numbered 5, after V lost 4 bases and J lost 2 bases. This CDR3 spans 14 amino acids. Germline V CDR1 and CDR2: WNHNN, SYGVQD (reference sequence). The CDR3 region has the DNA TGCGCCAGCAGTGGGGGAAGCGGGGCCTACGAGCAGTACTTC. This translates into CASSGGSGAYEQYF.

The rearrangement uses TRBV30 and TRBJ2-4, with D perhaps TRBD2 (6 bases). The V gene's germline CDR1 is GTSNPN and CDR2 SVGIG (reference sequence). The CDR3 spans 15 residues. V dropped 1 base and J dropped 1 base, with 11 bases sitting between them. The CDR3, as DNA: TGTGCCTGGAGTGGCCCGGGGGTGGCCAAAAACATTCAGTACTTC. Residues: CAWSGPGVAKNIQYF.

J is TRBJ2-5 and V is TRBV5-4, with D tentatively TRBD1 (5 bases). Trimming removed 2 bases at V and 5 bases at J, with 13 bases between. The CDR3 is 14 amino acids. Germline V gives CDR1 SGHNT, CDR2 YYREEE (reference sequence). The CDR3 nucleotides are TGTGCCAGCAGCTTCGGTGGGGCTCGTGAGACCCAGTACTTC. Encoded protein: CASSFGGARETQYF.

This CDR3 reads CASSLTPDRGDGYTF. The CDR3, as DNA: TGTGCCAGCAGCCTGACCCCGGACAGGGGAGATGGCTACACCTTC. This rearrangement joins TRBV6-5 to TRBJ1-2, with 9 bases identical to TRBD1. Germline CDR1 MNHEY, CDR2 SVGAGI. The CDR3 consists of 15 residues. Unmatched junction bases numbered 11, after V lost 6 bases and J lost 6 bases.

The genes are TRBV13 and TRBJ2-7, with TRBD1 identical over 10 bases. V lost 5 bases to trimming and J lost 5 bases; unmatched junction nucleotides: 6. Germline values: CDR1 PRHDT, CDR2 FYEKMQ (reference sequence). The length of the CDR3 is 14 residues. DNA for the CDR3: TGTGCCAGCAGCCCGGCCGGGACAGGGGACGAGCAGTACTTC. This gives the protein CASSPAGTGDEQYF.

This clone was seen a single time. This rearrangement joins TRBV28 to TRBJ2-7, with D maybe TRBD1 (6 bases). The CDR3 is made up of 15 amino acids. Trimming stripped 6 bases from V and 2 bases from J, with 17 bases between. Germline V gene data show CDR1 as MDHEN and CDR2 as SYDVKM. This chain's CDR3 is CASSERNRATYEQYF. As DNA, the CDR3 is TGTGCCAGCAGCGAACGAAACAGGGCGACCTACGAGCAGTACTTC. Using reference TRBV28 and TRBJ2-7 for the parts outside the CDR3, the full variable domain is DVKVTQSSRYLVKRTGEKVFLECVQDMDHENMFWYRQDPGLGLRLIYFSYDVKMKEKGDIPEGYSVSREKKERFSLILESASTNQTSMYLCASSERNRATYEQYFGPGTRLTVT.

In DNA, the CDR3 is TGTGCCATCAGTGACCAGGGGTGGACAGATACGCAGTATTTT. It codes for CAISDQGWTDTQYF. The V call is TRBV10-3, the J call TRBJ2-3; D possibly corresponds to TRBD1 (6 bases). V lost 3 bases and J 3 bases, leaving 10 bases between the germline ends. The CDR3 length is 14 residues. Germline V gene lookup returns CDR1 ENHRY and CDR2 SYGVKD.

The chain carries TRBV6-5 and TRBJ1-2; D uncertain. V was pared by 7 bases and J by 7 bases, with 16 bases between. Germline V gene data show CDR1 as MNHEY and CDR2 as SVGAGI. This CDR3 comprises 13 residues. The CDR3 loop is CASIDYPGGGYTF. Written as DNA, the CDR3 is TGTGCCAGCATTGATTACCCAGGAGGTGGCTACACCTTC.

The CDR3 DNA follows: TGCGCCAGCAGCCCCGAGGGGGTGGATGAAAAACTGTTTTTT. Amino acid sequence: CASSPEGVDEKLFF. The gene calls are TRBV5-1 and TRBJ1-4; possible D gene TRBD1, 6 bases. Trimming shortened V by 4 bases and J by 6 bases, and 13 bases separated the two germline ends. Germline CDR1 and CDR2: SGHRS and YFSETQ. The CDR3 is 14 residues long.

This chain connects TRBV28 to TRBJ2-5; 8 bases map to TRBD2. Germline lookup yields CDR1 MDHEN and CDR2 SYDVKM. CDR3 length equals 13 residues. V shed 8 bases and J 4 bases; nucleotides not matched to a gene: 6. The CDR3 region has the DNA TGTGCCAGCGACCGGGAGGGAGGAGAGACCCAGTACTTC. Translating it yields CASDREGGETQYF.

This chain joins TRBV7-8 and TRBJ2-1; 7 positions match TRBD2. The trim removed 5 bases at V and 1 base at J, leaving 5 bases unmatched. The CDR3 spans 15 residues. CDR1 SGHVS and CDR2 FQNEAQ come from the germline V gene. CDR3 in amino acids: CASSPSGKSYNEQFF. The CDR3 region has the DNA TGTGCCAGCAGCCCCAGCGGGAAATCCTACAATGAGCAGTTCTTC.

The CDR3 reads CASTSWPGNQPQHF. CDR3 coding DNA: TGTGCCAGCACCTCGTGGCCTGGCAATCAGCCCCAGCATTTT. The chain uses TRBV27 and TRBJ1-5; D ambiguous. Germline V gene sequence: CDR1 MNHEY, CDR2 SMNVEV (reference sequence). Trimming pared 7 bases from V and 2 bases from J, leaving 12 bases between. The CDR3 covers 14 residues.

The chain employs TRBV7-8 and TRBJ2-7; 7 bases align to TRBD1. Unmatched junction bases numbered 6, after V lost 1 base and J lost 3 bases. The CDR3 contains 15 residues. Germline loops: CDR1 SGHVS, CDR2 FQNEAQ. The CDR3 sequence is CASSLEGHRGYEQYF. The CDR3 bases are TGTGCCAGCAGCTTAGAGGGCCACAGGGGCTACGAGCAGTACTTC.

The chain combines TRBV7-2 with TRBJ2-2, with a weak D call TRBD1 (7 bases). Trimming left V 2 bases short and J 5 bases short, with 12 bases between. The length of the CDR3 is 15 residues. Germline lookup yields CDR1 SGHTA and CDR2 FQGNSA. Written as DNA, the CDR3 is TGTGCCAGCAGCTTAAAGGCAGGGGGGACCGGGGAGCTGTTTTTT. Its protein is CASSLKAGGTGELFF.

The J gene is TRBJ1-2, the V gene TRBV5-6; 9 bases agree with TRBD1. The CDR3 covers 14 residues. The germline CDR1 and CDR2 sequences are SGHDT and YYEEEE. V was pared by 4 bases and J by 4 bases, with 5 bases of the junction left unmatched. CDR3 loop: CASSRDRETYGYTF. The DNA for the CDR3 is TGTGCCAGCAGCAGGGACAGGGAGACCTATGGCTACACCTTC.

The chain has TRBV6-6 and TRBJ2-7, with 8 bases that match TRBD1. Germline lookup yields CDR1 MNHNY and CDR2 SVGAGI (reference sequence). CDR3 length equals 14 residues. V shed 6 bases and J 5 bases; nucleotides not matched to a gene: 9. The CDR3 loop reads CASRHSGGNDEQYF. CDR3 bases: TGTGCCAGCAGACACTCAGGGGGCAACGACGAGCAGTACTTC.

The chain has TRBV5-8 and TRBJ2-1; 10 nucleotides match TRBD2. V lost 3 bases to trimming and J lost 8 bases; unmatched junction nucleotides: 8. Germline V gene sequence: CDR1 SGHTS, CDR2 YDEGEE. This CDR3 has 15 amino acids. CDR3 nucleotide sequence: TGTGCCAGCAGCTCTGAACTAGCGGGGAGCGATGAGCAGTTCTTC. The encoded protein is CASSSELAGSDEQFF.